The clone carrying this TCR beta chain was observed at least ten times. The source of the sample is a study of breast tumors, draining lymph nodes, adjacent tissues. TCRdb used MiXCR to reprocess the multiplex PCR reads, holding one entry per CDR3 protein. The sample gives more than 85,000 distinct CDR3 sequences, less than 25% of which show up once; approximately 1.2% is in the top ten. V shed 4 bases, J shed 0 bases, and the junction held 10 bases outside the gene matches. In germline, CDR1 is LNHNV, CDR2 YYDKDF (reference sequence). CDR3 length: 20 residues. The lymph nodes were axillary draining lymph nodes from breast cancer patients.

The gene calls are TRBV15 and TRBJ2-1; 15 positions agree with TRBD2. Specimen: axillary lymph node tissue. The sequence derives from a female donor with breast cancer. Some clones in this sample may be carry-over from other donors' samples. The CDR3 bases are TGTGCCACCAGCAAGCCAGGGGGGACTAGCGGGAGGCGCTCCTACAATGAGCAGTTCTTC. Translating it yields CATSKPGGTSGRRSYNEQFF.